This TCR beta chain emerged from a study of shared T cell receptors in the human thymus. This CDR3 is built from 16 residues. The germline gives CDR1 SGHNT, CDR2 YENEEA. The V gene end was trimmed by 5 bases and the J gene end by 2 bases; junction bases not matched to a gene: 10. TCRdb's table, derived via immunoSEQ multiplex PCR, lists solely in-frame clones and lacks some. Of fewer than 700,000 clones in the sample, 85% to 90% are singletons; the top ten hold 0.0095% to 0.012%. Another study also made use of these data, one on human thymus T cells. From that study: Corrective surgery for congenital heart defects was being performed on the healthy Finnish infants who served as donors. Thymus tissue was removed during corrective cardiac surgery. Gene usage for V and J segments appeared biased in thymic and blood repertoires. Reports from related research described highly overlapping thymic repertoires among unrelated individuals.

This TCR was sampled from a boy in the first two years of life with a congenital heart defect. The sequenced sample was thymocytes. The chain recombines TRBV11-3 with TRBJ1-1, with 8 bases aligning to TRBD1. Here the CDR3 DNA reads TGTGCCAGCAGCCCCGGTGCCGGACAGGGTAACACTGAAGCTTTCTTT. Translating it yields CASSPGAGQGNTEAFF.